This T cell receptor (beta chain) was sequenced during a study of breast tumors, draining lymph nodes, adjacent tissues. The sample holds many counts of this clonotype. A single record per CDR3 protein comes from TCRdb applying MiXCR to the multiplex PCR reads. The top ten hold more than 7% of the sample, which has approximately 90,000 distinct CDR3 sequences, more than 25% seen once. Breast cancer patients provided tissue from their axillary draining lymph nodes. This TCR derives from a female donor with breast cancer. Some clones in this sample may be carry-over from other donors' samples. The sequencing input was axillary lymph node tissue.

The CDR3 protein is CASSFQQGSYNEQFF. The CDR3 DNA reads as TGTGCCAGCAGTTTTCAACAGGGCTCCTACAATGAGCAGTTCTTC. The chain employs TRBV12-3 or TRBV12-4 and TRBJ2-1; D perhaps matches TRBD1 (6 bases). The V end lost 3 bases, the J end lost 0 bases, and 9 bases lay between the germline ends. There are 15 residues in the CDR3.